This paragraph covers one TCR beta chain sequence. This sample was taken from a study of T cell changes during pregnancy in multiple sclerosis. Per germline, CDR1 SNHLY and CDR2 FYNNEI. V dropped 4 bases and J dropped 3 bases, with 7 bases sitting between them. The CDR3 is made up of 13 amino acids. Using immunoSEQ multiplex PCR, the repertoire was profiled, and TCRdb retains in-frame clones only, with some absent. The sample has 40,000 to 55,000 clones, approximately 91% seen once. The clonotype was recovered from a female donor in good health, enrolled as a control in a pregnancy study. The chain couples TRBV2 to TRBJ2-4; the D gene is possibly TRBD2 (6 bases). The source was CD4+ T cells from peripheral blood mononuclear cells, collected after pregnancy. CDR3 in amino acids: CASSGEVKNIQYF. CDR3 nucleotide sequence: TGTGCCAGCAGTGGGGAGGTCAAAAACATTCAGTACTTC.